A selection of T cell receptor beta chains follows, all from one sample in a study of T-cell memory formation after mild COVID-19. TCRdb ran MiXCR on the 5' RACE reads and lists one entry per CDR3 protein. This table has approximately 500,000 distinct CDR3 sequences, around 25% appearing once. Sample: PBMCs or a T cell subset sorted from them (not recorded which). The receptors shown here come from an adult woman who had mild COVID-19 (a few samples of this study predate the infection). Cell type and time point are not known. Both conserved end residues are trimmed from each CDR3.

j_call v_call cdr3_aa
TRBJ2-1 TRBV10-3 AISDLRGLADTNEQF
TRBJ2-6 TRBV21-1 AGRGTGGSGANVLT
TRBJ2-1 TRBV24-1 ATSDLMTSGSRNEQF
TRBJ2-1 TRBV19 ASSMGGNYNEQF
TRBJ2-7 TRBV12-3/TRBV12-4 ASSPRGRDSYEQY
TRBJ1-1 TRBV29-1 SVGFDTEAF
TRBJ2-1 TRBV7-2 ASSHLQGSYNEQF
TRBJ1-6 TRBV12-3/TRBV12-4 ASRMTGSNSPLH
TRBJ2-5 TRBV6-5 ASSYSELAYGETQY
TRBJ1-4 TRBV7-9 ASTANEKLF
TRBJ2-7 TRBV6-2/TRBV6-3 ASSYYATEQY
TRBJ2-3 TRBV20-1 SARVYSLTDTQY
TRBJ2-1 TRBV4-2 ASSQVAGTSGSSYNEQF
TRBJ1-2 TRBV2 ASSERTTYGYT
TRBJ2-1 TRBV4-3 ASSREGATLF
TRBJ1-2 TRBV15 ATSRAPTTGNYGYT
TRBJ1-1 TRBV30 AWSIQVNTEAF
TRBJ2-1 TRBV6-4 ASREGTGANEQF
TRBJ1-2 TRBV7-2 ASSFPLPGRDYGYT
TRBJ2-7 TRBV13 ASSASRTGDPEQY
TRBJ1-2 TRBV7-9 ASSSTHIGASDYGYT
TRBJ2-1 TRBV5-6 ASSLTQYNEQF
TRBJ2-5 TRBV9 ASSVGLAGAETQY
TRBJ2-2 TRBV6-6 ASSYSLGGTGELF
TRBJ2-7 TRBV20-1 SAGDSDEAYEQY
TRBJ1-5 TRBV4-1 ASSQEAFVGQGGSQPQH
TRBJ2-1 TRBV30 AWCPGTSGGNNEQF
TRBJ2-4 TRBV6-5 ASSSPGQAKNIQY
TRBJ2-7 TRBV19 ASSISGADFYEQY
TRBJ2-3 TRBV6-1 ASQSRSRSTDTQY
TRBJ2-2 TRBV7-6 ASSLQGAQAGELF